The next 8 T cell receptor beta chains were all read from a single sample in a study of control samples from healthy donors and cancer patients. Using immunoSEQ multiplex PCR, the repertoire was profiled, and TCRdb retains in-frame clones only, with some absent. The sample records more than 110,000 clones, around nine tenths being singletons. The specimen was blood. The receptors derive from a woman aged 25 to 39 in good health.

This clone was observed once. This sequence joins TRBV18 and TRBJ1-5; D call uncertain. Germline V CDR1 and CDR2: KGHSH, LQKENI. Trimming removed 0 bases at V and 3 bases at J, with 9 bases between. The CDR3 has 15 residues. CDR3 DNA: TGTGCCAGCTCACCACCGACCGGGCACAATCAGCCCCAGCATTTT. It is translated as CASSPPTGHNQPQHF.

The chain recombines TRBV12-5 with TRBJ2-1; 8 bases match TRBD2. The CDR3 is made up of 18 amino acids. Losses at the gene ends were 3 bases for V and 4 bases for J; bases not matched to a gene: 14. Germline CDR1 is LGHNT and CDR2 is FRNRAP. This CDR3 reads CASGLRWIAGPDYNEQFF. The DNA of the CDR3 is TGTGCTAGTGGTTTAAGGTGGATAGCGGGACCCGATTACAATGAGCAGTTCTTC.

This chain links TRBV9 with TRBJ1-2; no firm D call. This CDR3 is 12 amino acids long. CDR1 SGDLS and CDR2 YYNGEE come from the germline V gene. V gave up 4 bases and J gave up 8 bases, with 12 bases separating them. The CDR3 protein is CASSTRTGGYTF. As DNA, the CDR3 is TGTGCCAGCAGCACCCGTACGGGGGGCTACACCTTC.

The chain combines TRBV21-1 with TRBJ2-4. TRBV21-1 is a documented pseudogene. The CDR3 is 15 residues long. In DNA form, the CDR3 reads TGTGCCAGCAGCAAAGTGCGTTTGGGTTTGGACATTCAGTACTTC. This translates into CASSKVRLGLDIQYF.

This chain uses TRBV12-3 or TRBV12-4 with TRBJ2-7; TRBD2 aligns across 8 bases. The CDR3 is 11 amino acids. V lost 8 bases, J lost 6 bases, and 3 bases stayed unmatched. For the CDR3, the DNA is TGTGCCAGCCCGGGAGGGGCCGAGCAGTACTTC. Amino acid sequence: CASPGGAEQYF.

The V and J genes are TRBV3-1 (or the pseudogene TRBV3-2) and TRBJ2-7, with D uncertain. This CDR3 is built from 12 residues. Germline CDR1 and CDR2: LGHDT and YNNKEL (reference sequence). V was shortened by 4 bases and J by 6 bases, with 10 bases between the two germline ends. Here the CDR3 reads CASSLSKGEQYF. DNA of the CDR3: TGTGCCAGCAGCCTATCTAAAGGCGAGCAGTACTTC.

The chain has TRBV23-1 and TRBJ2-5; D is unresolved. TRBV23-1 is classed as an ORF, of uncertain function. Trimming left V 0 bases short and J 4 bases short, with 12 bases between. The CDR3 loop spans 15 amino acids. The CDR3 bases are TGCGCCAGCAGTCAATCAGTTTGGGGTTCAGAGACCCAGTACTTC. As protein: CASSQSVWGSETQYF.

This chain links TRBV5-1 with TRBJ1-6, with TRBD1 matching 9 bases. J lost 10 bases, V lost 8 bases, and 7 bases had no gene match. Looked up from germline, CDR1 is SGHRS and CDR2 is YFSETQ. This CDR3 has 13 amino acids. The CDR3 DNA sequence: TGCGCCAGTCCGGGACAGGGAGGGTCACCCCTCCACTTT. Translated: CASPGQGGSPLHF.